This T cell receptor (beta chain) was obtained from a study of blood T cell repertoires in COVID-19. Profiling relied on immunoSEQ multiplex PCR, and the TCRdb table lists in-frame clones only, not all of them. In the table there are about 310,000 clones, around 89% of which are singletons. The CDR3 extends over 13 amino acids. CDR1 SGHNT and CDR2 YENEEA come from the germline V gene. The trim removed 9 bases at V and 4 bases at J, leaving 3 bases unmatched. What was sequenced was PBMCs or T cells enriched from blood (not recorded which). The rearrangement joins TRBV11-3 to TRBJ2-5; 12 bases fit TRBD2. This sequence was found in a woman aged 40 to 50 who had recovered from COVID-19. CDR3: CASSGLAGETQYF. DNA of the CDR3: TGTGCCAGTTCGGGACTAGCGGGAGAGACCCAGTACTTC.